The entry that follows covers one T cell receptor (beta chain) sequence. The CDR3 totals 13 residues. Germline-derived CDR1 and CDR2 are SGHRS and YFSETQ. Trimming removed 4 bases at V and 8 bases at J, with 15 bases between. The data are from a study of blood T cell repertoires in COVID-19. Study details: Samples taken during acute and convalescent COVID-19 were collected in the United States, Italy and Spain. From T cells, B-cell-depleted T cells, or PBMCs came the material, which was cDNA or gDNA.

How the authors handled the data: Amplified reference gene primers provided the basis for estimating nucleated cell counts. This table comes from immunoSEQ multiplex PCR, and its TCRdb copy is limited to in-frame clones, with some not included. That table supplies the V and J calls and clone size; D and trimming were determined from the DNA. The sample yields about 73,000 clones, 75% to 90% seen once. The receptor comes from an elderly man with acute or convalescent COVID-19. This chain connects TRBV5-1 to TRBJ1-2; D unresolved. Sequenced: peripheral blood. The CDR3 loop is CASSAGSPRGYTF. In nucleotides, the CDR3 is TGCGCCAGCAGCGCCGGGTCGCCCAGAGGCTACACCTTC.